Presented here are 16 T cell receptor beta chains from one specimen sequenced in a study of blood T cell repertoires in COVID-19. TCRdb's table, derived via immunoSEQ multiplex PCR, lists solely in-frame clones and lacks some. The data hold 150,000 to 180,000 clones, with 80% observed a single time. The sequenced material came from peripheral blood. These receptors all stem from a man aged 60 to 69 with acute or convalescent COVID-19.

This clone was seen only a few times. The J gene is TRBJ2-7, the V gene TRBV3-1 (or the pseudogene TRBV3-2); D is unclear. The CDR3 is 13 amino acids. Germline CDR1 and CDR2: LGHDT and YNNKEL (reference sequence). With 4 bases removed from V and 7 bases from J, the gap between germline ends came to 14 bases. CDR3 sequence (DNA): TGTGCCAGCAGCCCCAGGAACCCTCGGGAGCAGTACTTC. It is translated as CASSPRNPREQYF.

The chain employs TRBV7-6 and TRBJ2-3; TRBD2 matches at 9 bases. With V trimmed by 5 bases and J by 1 base, 4 bases remained unmatched. Germline values: CDR1 SGHVS, CDR2 FNYEAQ. This CDR3 is built from 15 residues. Here the CDR3 reads CASSMGLAGTDTQYF. In DNA form, the CDR3 reads TGTGCCAGCAGCATGGGACTAGCCGGCACAGATACGCAGTATTTT.

The chain joins TRBV18 to TRBJ1-1; 7 nucleotides align to TRBD1. After removal of 4 bases from V and 1 base from J, the junction contained 6 bases not matched to a gene. The CDR3 is 15 amino acids. Germline-derived CDR1 and CDR2 are KGHSH and LQKENI. In DNA form, the CDR3 reads TGTGCCAGCTCACAAACCGGGACAGCGAACACTGAAGCTTTCTTT. Translation gives CASSQTGTANTEAFF.

With respect to this clone: The junction departs from the called germline gene at one end, perhaps through a read error. The rearrangement links TRBV3-1 (or the pseudogene TRBV3-2) to TRBJ2-1, with TRBD2 matching over 7 bases. This CDR3 has 13 amino acids. CDR1 is LGHDT and CDR2 is YNNKEL in the germline V gene (reference sequence). The CDR3 loop reads CASSSVGSGFVLF. CDR3 DNA sequence: TGTGCCAGCAGCTCCGTTGGTAGCGGGTTTGTTCTCTTC.

V usage is TRBV27 and J usage is TRBJ2-6; D call uncertain. V was clipped by 3 bases and J by 0 bases, with 12 bases between them. This CDR3 region has 17 residues. Germline loops: CDR1 MNHEY, CDR2 SMNVEV (reference sequence). The CDR3 DNA is TGTGCCAGCAGTTTCCGTTTAGAGTCCTCTGGGGCCAACGTCCTGACTTTC. Translation gives CASSFRLESSGANVLTF.

The chain combines TRBV9 with TRBJ2-2; 7 nucleotides agree with TRBD2. Trimming took 0 bases from V and 2 from J; bases not matched to a gene: 7. Per germline, CDR1 SGDLS and CDR2 YYNGEE. This CDR3 has 17 residues. The CDR3 nucleotides read TGTGCCAGCAGCGTAGGTTCGGGGAGGGGTAACACCGGGGAGCTGTTTTTT. It is translated as CASSVGSGRGNTGELFF.

The chain uses TRBV19 and TRBJ2-1; 9 bases map to TRBD1. Trimming removed 8 bases from V and 1 base from J; junction bases left unmatched: 9. The CDR3 length is 16 residues. Looked up from germline, CDR1 is LNHDA and CDR2 is SQIVND (reference sequence). CDR3 coding DNA: TGTGCCAGTGGGTCGGGGACAGGGAATTCCTACAATGAGCAGTTCTTC. Translating gives CASGSGTGNSYNEQFF.

CDR3 amino acids: CASRSGGGAGELFF. CDR3 DNA sequence: TGTGCCAGCAGGAGCGGGGGGGGCGCCGGGGAGCTGTTTTTT. The genes are TRBV5-4 and TRBJ2-2, with 10 bases matching TRBD2. The trim removed 5 bases at V and 6 bases at J, leaving 4 bases unmatched. Germline CDR1 is SGHNT and CDR2 is YYREEE (reference sequence). The CDR3 runs 14 residues. The full variable domain, rest sourced from reference TRBV5-4 and TRBJ2-2, is ETGVTQSPTHLIKTRGQQVTLRCSSQSGHNTVSWYQQALGQGPQFIFQYYREEENGRGNFPPRFSGLQFPNYSSELNVNALELDDSALYLCASRSGGGAGELFFGEGSRLTVL.

The CDR3 DNA reads TGCAGTGCTAGGGCACCTGAAAAACTGTTTTTT. Translating gives CSARAPEKLFF. This chain connects TRBV20-1 to TRBJ1-4; D not resolved. The CDR3 runs 11 residues. Germline values: CDR1 DFQATT, CDR2 SNEGSKA (reference sequence). Trimming removed 3 bases at V and 7 bases at J, with 6 bases between.

This clone was detected a few times. The rearrangement links TRBV7-2 to TRBJ1-2; tentatively, D is TRBD1 (5 bases). CDR3 size: 14 residues. CDR1 is SGHTA and CDR2 is FQGNSA in the germline V gene. V was cut by 1 base and J by 7 bases, with 13 bases left in between. As DNA, the CDR3 is TGTGCCAGCAGCTTAGGACCAGACAGTAGTGGCTACACCTTC. This translates into CASSLGPDSSGYTF.

As DNA, the CDR3 is TGTGCCAGCAGAGTTTTACAGGGGGACCCCAGACTATCCTACAATGAGCAGTTCTTC. The encoded protein is CASRVLQGDPRLSYNEQFF. This rearrangement joins TRBV27 to TRBJ2-1, with 8 bases identical to TRBD1. The CDR3 covers 19 residues. CDR1 is MNHEY and CDR2 is SMNVEV in the germline V gene (reference sequence). V trimming: 6 bases; J trimming: 1 base; junction bases outside the gene matches: 17.

This rearrangement joins TRBV5-5 to TRBJ1-1; maybe TRBD1 (6 bases). Germline V gives CDR1 SGHKS, CDR2 YYEKEE (reference sequence). V dropped 2 bases and J dropped 0 bases, with 11 bases sitting between them. This CDR3 is built from 15 residues. Here the CDR3 reads CASSFTGQMNTEAFF. CDR3 DNA sequence: TGTGCCAGCAGCTTTACCGGACAGATGAACACTGAAGCTTTCTTT.

The rearrangement joins TRBV28 to TRBJ1-5; D is ambiguous. V dropped 3 bases and J dropped 3 bases, with 12 bases sitting between them. The germline CDR1 and CDR2 sequences are MDHEN and SYDVKM. CDR3 length equals 15 residues. In DNA, the CDR3 is TGTGCCAGCAGTTTCCCAGATTGGGCCAATCAGCCCCAGCATTTT. Protein: CASSFPDWANQPQHF.

This rearrangement joins TRBV6-5 to TRBJ2-7; D may be TRBD1 (6 bases). Trimming removed 6 bases at V and 4 bases at J, with 10 bases between. The CDR3 length is 12 residues. Germline assignment: CDR1 MNHEY and CDR2 SVGAGI. The CDR3 DNA reads as TGTGCCAGCAGAACACAGGGTTACGAGCAGTACTTC. It yields the protein CASRTQGYEQYF.

Only a few counts were recorded for this clone. The chain links TRBV7-3 to TRBJ2-1, with TRBD2 matching over 8 bases. This CDR3 spans 15 amino acids. CDR1 and CDR2 (germline): SGHTA, FQGTGA. With 2 bases clipped from V and 6 bases from J, the junction kept 6 bases outside the gene matches. Here the CDR3 DNA reads TGTGCCAGCAGCTTAGGACTAGCCCACGGCAATGAGCAGTTCTTC. This sequence encodes CASSLGLAHGNEQFF.

This chain connects TRBV24-1 to TRBJ2-7; TRBD1 agrees at 8 bases. The CDR3 covers 15 residues. Germline assignment: CDR1 KGHDR and CDR2 SFDVKD. With 3 bases clipped from V and 7 bases from J, the junction kept 10 bases outside the gene matches. The CDR3 spells CATSDQGQGQQEQYF. The DNA for the CDR3 is TGTGCCACCAGTGATCAAGGACAGGGACAACAAGAGCAGTACTTC.